This T cell receptor beta chain was found in a study of blood T cell repertoires in COVID-19. Across the whole study: Material from acute and convalescent COVID-19 was sourced from the United States, Italy and Spain. Sources were T cells, B-cell-depleted T cells, or PBMCs; the material itself was cDNA or gDNA.

The V gene's germline CDR1 is MNHEY and CDR2 SVGEGT. The trim removed 6 bases at V and 0 bases at J, leaving 10 bases unmatched. The CDR3 totals 16 residues. This clone was found once. As processed by the authors: Reference gene primers were amplified, and this amplification served to estimate nucleated cell counts. Produced via immunoSEQ multiplex PCR; TCRdb's table is partial and in-frame only. V and J calls and clone size are those listed in that table; D and trimming were worked out from the DNA. Found here are some 240,000 clones, 70% to 90% of them singletons; the top ten hold roughly 13%. Sample: peripheral blood. V and J are TRBV6-2 or TRBV6-3 and TRBJ2-7; the match to TRBD1 covers 8 bases. This TCR was sampled from a human donor in a cohort sampled during active COVID-19. CDR3 DNA: TGTGCCAGCAGCGATCCAGGGGGCCCTCGCTCCTACGAGCAGTACTTC. Translated: CASSDPGGPRSYEQYF.